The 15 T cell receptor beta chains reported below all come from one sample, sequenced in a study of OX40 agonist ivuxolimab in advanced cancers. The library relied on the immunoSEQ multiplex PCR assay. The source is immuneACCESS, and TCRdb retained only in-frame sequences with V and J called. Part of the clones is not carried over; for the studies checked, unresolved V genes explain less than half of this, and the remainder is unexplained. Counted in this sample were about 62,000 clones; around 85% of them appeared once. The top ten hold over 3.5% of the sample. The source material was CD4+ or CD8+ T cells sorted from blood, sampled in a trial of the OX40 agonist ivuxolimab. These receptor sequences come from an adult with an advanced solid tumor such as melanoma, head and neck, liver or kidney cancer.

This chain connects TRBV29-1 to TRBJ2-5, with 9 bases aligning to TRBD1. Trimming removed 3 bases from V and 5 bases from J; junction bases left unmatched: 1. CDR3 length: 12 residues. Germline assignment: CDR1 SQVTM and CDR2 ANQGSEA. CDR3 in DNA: TGCAGCGTTGATGGACAGGGGGAGACCCAGTACTTC. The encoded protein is CSVDGQGETQYF. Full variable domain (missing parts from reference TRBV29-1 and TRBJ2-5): SAVISQKPSRDICQRGTSLTIQCQVDSQVTMMFWYRQQPGQSLTLIATANQGSEATYESGFVIDKFPISRPNLTFSTLTVSNMSPEDSSIYLCSVDGQGETQYFGPGTRLLVL.

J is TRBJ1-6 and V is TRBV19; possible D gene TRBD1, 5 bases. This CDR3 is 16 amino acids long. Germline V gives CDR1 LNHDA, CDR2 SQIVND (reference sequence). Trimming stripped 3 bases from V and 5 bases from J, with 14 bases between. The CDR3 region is CASSIGVGADNSPLHF. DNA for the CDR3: TGTGCCAGTAGTATTGGAGTCGGGGCCGATAATTCACCCCTCCACTTT.

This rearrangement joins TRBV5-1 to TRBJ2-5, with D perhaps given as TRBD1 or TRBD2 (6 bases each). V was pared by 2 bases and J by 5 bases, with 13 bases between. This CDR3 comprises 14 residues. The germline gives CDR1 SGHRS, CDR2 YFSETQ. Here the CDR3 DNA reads TGCGCCAGCAGCTTTGCGGGAAGGGGGGAGACCCAGTACTTC. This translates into CASSFAGRGETQYF.

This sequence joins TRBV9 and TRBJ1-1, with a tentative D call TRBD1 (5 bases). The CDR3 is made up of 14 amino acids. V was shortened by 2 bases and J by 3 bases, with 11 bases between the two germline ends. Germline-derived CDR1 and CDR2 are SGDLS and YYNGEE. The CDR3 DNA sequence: TGTGCCAGCAGCGTCAGCGGGGGAGACACTGAAGCTTTCTTT. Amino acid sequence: CASSVSGGDTEAFF.

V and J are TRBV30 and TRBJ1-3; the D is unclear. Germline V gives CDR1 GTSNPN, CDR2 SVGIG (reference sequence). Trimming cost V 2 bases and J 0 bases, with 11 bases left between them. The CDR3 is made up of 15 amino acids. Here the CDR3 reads CAWSQDSTSGNTIYF. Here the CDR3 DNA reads TGTGCCTGGAGTCAGGACTCTACCTCTGGAAACACCATATATTTT.

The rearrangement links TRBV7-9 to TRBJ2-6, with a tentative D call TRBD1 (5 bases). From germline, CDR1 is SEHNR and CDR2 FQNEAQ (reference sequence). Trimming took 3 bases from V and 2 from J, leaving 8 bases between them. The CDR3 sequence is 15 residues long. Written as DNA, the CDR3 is TGTGCCAGCAGCTTCCCCAGGGCTGGGGCCAACGTCCTGACTTTC. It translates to CASSFPRAGANVLTF.

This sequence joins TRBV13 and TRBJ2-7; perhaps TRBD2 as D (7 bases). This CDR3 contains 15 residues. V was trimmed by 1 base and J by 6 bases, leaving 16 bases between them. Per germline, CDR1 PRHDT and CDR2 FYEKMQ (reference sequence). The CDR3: CASSLVAGAAGEQYF. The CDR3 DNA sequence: TGTGCCAGCAGCTTAGTGGCGGGGGCCGCGGGCGAGCAGTACTTC.

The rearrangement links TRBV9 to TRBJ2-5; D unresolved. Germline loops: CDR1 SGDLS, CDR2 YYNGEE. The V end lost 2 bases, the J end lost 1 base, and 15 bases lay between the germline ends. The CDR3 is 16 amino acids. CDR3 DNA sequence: TGTGCCAGCAGCGTCGGAGTGCGGAAACCCCAAGAGACCCAGTACTTC. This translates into CASSVGVRKPQETQYF.

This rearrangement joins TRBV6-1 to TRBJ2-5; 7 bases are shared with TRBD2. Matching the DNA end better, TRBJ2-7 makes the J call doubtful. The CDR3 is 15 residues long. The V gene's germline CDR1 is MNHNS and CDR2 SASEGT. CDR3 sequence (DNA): TGTGCCAGCAGTGAATATACTAGCGCTACCTACGAGCAGTACTTC. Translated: CASSEYTSATYEQYF.

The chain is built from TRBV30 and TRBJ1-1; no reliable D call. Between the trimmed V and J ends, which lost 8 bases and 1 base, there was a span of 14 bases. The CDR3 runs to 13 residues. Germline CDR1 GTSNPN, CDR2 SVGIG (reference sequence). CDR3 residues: CAAEASKNTEAFF. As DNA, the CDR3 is TGTGCCGCCGAGGCGTCCAAGAACACTGAAGCTTTCTTT.

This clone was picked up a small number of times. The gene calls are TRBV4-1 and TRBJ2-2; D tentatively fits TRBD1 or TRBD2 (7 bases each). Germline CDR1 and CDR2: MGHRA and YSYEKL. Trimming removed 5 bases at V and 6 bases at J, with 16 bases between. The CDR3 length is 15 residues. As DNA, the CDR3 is TGCGCCAGCAGCAAGGCCCAGGGGGGGGCCGGGGAGCTGTTTTTT. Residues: CASSKAQGGAGELFF.

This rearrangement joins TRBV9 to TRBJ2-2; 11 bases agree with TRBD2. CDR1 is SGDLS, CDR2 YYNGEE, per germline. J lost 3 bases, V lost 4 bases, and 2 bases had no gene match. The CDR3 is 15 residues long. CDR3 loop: CASSLGLADTGELFF. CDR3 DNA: TGTGCCAGCAGCTTGGGACTAGCGGACACCGGGGAGCTGTTTTTT.

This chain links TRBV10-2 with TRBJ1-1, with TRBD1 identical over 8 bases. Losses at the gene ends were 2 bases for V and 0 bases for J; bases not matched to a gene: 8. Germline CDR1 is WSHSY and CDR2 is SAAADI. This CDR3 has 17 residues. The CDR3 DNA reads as TGCGCCAGCAGTGAGACTCGGGACAGGAGCATGAACACTGAAGCTTTCTTT. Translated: CASSETRDRSMNTEAFF.

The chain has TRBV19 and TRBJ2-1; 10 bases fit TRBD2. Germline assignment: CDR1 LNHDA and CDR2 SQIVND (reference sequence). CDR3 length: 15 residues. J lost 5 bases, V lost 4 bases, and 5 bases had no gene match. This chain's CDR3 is CASSTTSGKDNEQFF. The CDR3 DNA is TGTGCCAGTAGTACTACTAGCGGGAAGGACAATGAGCAGTTCTTC.

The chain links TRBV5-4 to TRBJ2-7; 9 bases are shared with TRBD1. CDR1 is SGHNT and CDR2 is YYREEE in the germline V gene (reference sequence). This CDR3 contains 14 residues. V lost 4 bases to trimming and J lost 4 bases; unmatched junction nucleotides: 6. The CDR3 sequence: CASSTGGATYEQYF. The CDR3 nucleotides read TGTGCCAGCAGCACAGGGGGCGCAACTTACGAGCAGTACTTC. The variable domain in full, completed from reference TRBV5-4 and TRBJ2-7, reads ETGVTQSPTHLIKTRGQQVTLRCSSQSGHNTVSWYQQALGQGPQFIFQYYREEENGRGNFPPRFSGLQFPNYSSELNVNALELDDSALYLCASSTGGATYEQYFGPGTRLTVT.